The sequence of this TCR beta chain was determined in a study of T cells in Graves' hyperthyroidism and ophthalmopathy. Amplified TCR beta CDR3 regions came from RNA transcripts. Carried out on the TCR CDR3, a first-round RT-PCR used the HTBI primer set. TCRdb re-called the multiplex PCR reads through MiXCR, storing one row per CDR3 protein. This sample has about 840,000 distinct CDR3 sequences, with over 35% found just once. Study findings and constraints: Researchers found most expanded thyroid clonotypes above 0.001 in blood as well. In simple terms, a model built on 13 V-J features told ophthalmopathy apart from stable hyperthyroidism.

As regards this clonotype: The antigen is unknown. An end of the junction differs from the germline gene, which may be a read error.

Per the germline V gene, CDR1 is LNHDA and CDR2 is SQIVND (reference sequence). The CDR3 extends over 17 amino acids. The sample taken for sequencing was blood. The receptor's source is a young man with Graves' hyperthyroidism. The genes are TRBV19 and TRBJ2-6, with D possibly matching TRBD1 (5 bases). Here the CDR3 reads CASSVAHPPSGAKVLTF. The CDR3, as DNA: TGTGCCAGCAGCGTGGCCCACCCCCCCTCTGGGGCCAAAGTCCTGACTTTC.